The 16 T cell receptor beta chains below were found in one sample sequenced in a study of T cell responses to AZD1222 COVID-19 vaccine. This table comes from immunoSEQ multiplex PCR, and its TCRdb copy is limited to in-frame clones, with some not included. The repertoire holds about 79,000 clones, with 70% to 90% as singletons. The sequencing used peripheral blood, collected on day 0 of AZD1222 vaccination. Receptor source: an adult in good health.

This chain joins TRBV2 and TRBJ2-7; D remains unclear. The germline CDR1 and CDR2 sequences are SNHLY and FYNNEI. V dropped 2 bases and J dropped 3 bases, with 11 bases sitting between them. This CDR3 spans 14 amino acids. CDR3 in DNA: TGTGCCAGCAGTGAACACCCAGGCCGCTACGAGCAGTACTTC. It translates to CASSEHPGRYEQYF.

The gene calls are TRBV30 and TRBJ1-5; D unresolved. The ends were cut back, 2 bases at V and 4 bases at J, with 9 bases in the middle. The germline CDR1 and CDR2 sequences are GTSNPN and SVGIG (reference sequence). CDR3 length: 13 residues. Here the CDR3 DNA reads TGTGCCTGGAGTCTACAGAGTAATCAGCCCCAGCATTTT. This sequence encodes CAWSLQSNQPQHF.

CDR3 DNA: TGTGCCATCAGGGACAACTCTGGAAACACCATATATTTT. Translating gives CAIRDNSGNTIYF. The chain is built from TRBV10-3 and TRBJ1-3, with TRBD1 as a possible D gene (5 bases). Germline CDR1 is ENHRY and CDR2 is SYGVKD. The CDR3 spans 13 residues. Trimming shortened V by 6 bases and J by 0 bases, and 6 bases separated the two germline ends.

The chain has TRBV5-8 and TRBJ2-5, with TRBD2 matching over 7 bases. Germline loops: CDR1 SGHTS, CDR2 YDEGEE. Losses at the gene ends were 4 bases for V and 4 bases for J; bases not matched to a gene: 10. This CDR3 is built from 15 residues. CDR3 region: CASSQPGLRGETQYF. The CDR3 DNA reads TGTGCCAGCAGCCAGCCGGGACTACGGGGAGAGACCCAGTACTTC.

This clone was detected once. The J gene is TRBJ1-5, the V gene TRBV7-2; D is unclear. The CDR3 is made up of 12 amino acids. From germline, CDR1 is SGHTA and CDR2 FQGNSA. V was pared by 1 base and J by 7 bases, with 5 bases between. The CDR3 loop reads CASSLGEQPQHF. The CDR3 nucleotides read TGTGCCAGCAGCTTAGGGGAGCAGCCCCAGCATTTT.

DNA for the CDR3: TGTGCCAGCTCACCAAACCCGGATGATGCGCAGTATTTT. Translation: CASSPNPDDAQYF. V gene TRBV18 combines with J gene TRBJ2-3; no reliable D call. V dropped 2 bases and J dropped 10 bases, with 13 bases sitting between them. Germline V gene lookup returns CDR1 KGHSH and CDR2 LQKENI. This CDR3 has 13 amino acids.

The chain couples TRBV3-1 (or the pseudogene TRBV3-2) to TRBJ1-2; D is undetermined. CDR3 length equals 15 residues. CDR1 and CDR2 from the germline V gene are LGHDT and YNNKEL (reference sequence). V was trimmed by 2 bases and J by 6 bases, leaving 16 bases between them. The CDR3 DNA follows: TGTGCCAGCAGCCAATTGGTAGGCAAGTTTGATGGCTACACCTTC. Translation: CASSQLVGKFDGYTF.

This CDR3 reads CAIREETNTDTQYF. CDR3 DNA: TGTGCCATCAGGGAGGAGACGAACACAGATACGCAGTATTTT. This sequence joins TRBV10-3 and TRBJ2-3; possible D gene TRBD2, 5 bases. Trimming pared 6 bases from V and 2 bases from J, leaving 12 bases between. This CDR3 contains 14 residues. In germline, CDR1 is ENHRY, CDR2 SYGVKD.

V gene TRBV3-1 (or the pseudogene TRBV3-2) combines with J gene TRBJ1-2, with 9 bases aligning to TRBD1. CDR3 length: 14 amino acids. Trimming took 4 bases from V and 6 from J; bases not matched to a gene: 6. The germline V gene has CDR1 LGHDT and CDR2 YNNKEL (reference sequence). The CDR3 region has the DNA TGTGCCAGCAGCCTCGGGACAGGGAGGAATGGCTACACCTTC. Its translation is CASSLGTGRNGYTF.

This clone has only a few counts. J is TRBJ2-7 and V is TRBV7-9; TRBD1 aligns across 8 bases. The CDR3 spans 17 residues. Looked up from germline, CDR1 is SEHNR and CDR2 is FQNEAQ (reference sequence). V trimming: 3 bases; J trimming: 1 base; junction bases outside the gene matches: 11. The CDR3 is CASSFVARTGSSYEQYF. As DNA, the CDR3 is TGTGCCAGCAGCTTTGTAGCTCGGACAGGGAGTTCCTACGAGCAGTACTTC.

The chain carries TRBV7-6 and TRBJ1-2, with 8 bases matching TRBD1. CDR3 size: 14 residues. Germline V CDR1 and CDR2: SGHVS, FNYEAQ. J lost 8 bases, V lost 4 bases, and 9 bases had no gene match. CDR3 region: CASSSGTGQGGYTF. In DNA form, the CDR3 reads TGTGCCAGCAGCTCCGGGACAGGCCAAGGAGGCTACACCTTC.

The chain links TRBV19 to TRBJ2-1, with D maybe TRBD1 (5 bases). CDR1 is LNHDA and CDR2 is SQIVND in the germline V gene (reference sequence). The CDR3 extends over 13 amino acids. V was cut by 9 bases and J by 7 bases, with 16 bases left in between. The DNA of the CDR3 is TGTGCCAGCACAGGACCCCTTTTAAATGAGCAGTTCTTC. Amino acids: CASTGPLLNEQFF.

The rearrangement joins TRBV12-3 or TRBV12-4 to TRBJ2-5, with a weak D call TRBD1 (6 bases). V dropped 2 bases and J dropped 10 bases, with 11 bases sitting between them. The CDR3 runs 12 residues. CDR3 residues: CASSLNDRSQYF. CDR3 coding DNA: TGTGCCAGCAGTTTAAATGACAGGAGCCAGTACTTC.

The chain employs TRBV3-1 (or the pseudogene TRBV3-2) and TRBJ1-3; no clear D. The CDR3 length is 13 residues. Germline V gene sequence: CDR1 LGHDT, CDR2 YNNKEL (reference sequence). V was shortened by 0 bases and J by 4 bases, with 4 bases between the two germline ends. The CDR3 sequence: CASSQESGNTIYF. The DNA for the CDR3 is TGTGCCAGCAGCCAAGAAAGCGGAAACACCATATATTTT.

The chain joins TRBV3-1 (or the pseudogene TRBV3-2) to TRBJ1-4; D gene ambiguous. CDR1 and CDR2 from the germline V gene are LGHDT and YNNKEL (reference sequence). V gave up 1 base and J gave up 5 bases, with 14 bases separating them. CDR3 length: 16 amino acids. CDR3 nucleotides: TGTGCCAGCAGCCAAGTGGTGGGAACGGGGAATGAAAAACTGTTTTTT. The encoded protein is CASSQVVGTGNEKLFF.

The sample holds a few counts of this clone. The rearrangement links TRBV3-1 (or the pseudogene TRBV3-2) to TRBJ1-2, with D unresolved. The CDR3 loop spans 14 amino acids. The germline gives CDR1 LGHDT, CDR2 YNNKEL (reference sequence). V lost 1 base to trimming and J lost 2 bases, with 8 bases between them. CDR3 sequence (DNA): TGTGCCAGCAGCCAAGGATCGGTGAACTATGGCTACACCTTC. Encoded protein: CASSQGSVNYGYTF.